What follows is one TCR beta chain and its context. Germline V gene lookup returns CDR1 KGHSY and CDR2 FQNENV. Trimming shortened V by 0 bases and J by 6 bases, and 12 bases separated the two germline ends. The CDR3 totals 15 residues. The data stem from a study of blood T cell repertoires in COVID-19. Study-wide background: Samples came from the United States, Italy and Spain, spanning acute and convalescent COVID-19.

Grouping used clinical history reported by participants in a survey and questionnaire. As processed by the authors: Reference gene primer amplification gave estimated nucleated cell counts. Method: immunoSEQ multiplex PCR; TCRdb's copy keeps in-frame clones and lacks some. The DNA was the basis for D and trimming; V, J and clone size are from that table. The data hold about 200,000 clones, with approximately 85% observed a single time. Material: PBMCs or T cells enriched from blood (not recorded which). The chain is built from TRBV16 and TRBJ1-5, with unresolved D. The TCR was taken from a middle-aged man with acute COVID-19. CDR3 coding DNA: TGTGCCAGCAGCCAATCAGCGGGAAACAGTCAGCCCCAGCATTTT. It specifies CASSQSAGNSQPQHF.